These 7 T cell receptor beta chains came from one sample sequenced in a study of T-cell reconstitution after alpha-beta-depleted transplantation in children (dated by TCRdb to the mid-2010s). Library construction relied on PCR. Sequencing took place on an Illumina HiSeq 2500. TCR library preparation used molecular barcoding, with unique molecular identifiers applied to normalize quantification of the TCRbeta repertoire. Starting from the raw public reads, TCRdb applied fastp trimming at Q25, assembled clones with MiXCR and retained in-frame beta chains. Rows merge per CDR3 protein into single entries with the most common DNA and genes. Across this sample there are about 600,000 distinct CDR3 sequences, with roughly a tenth seen only once. Of the sample, 4% is held by the ten largest clones. The source material was PBMCs from the stem cell graft donor, sampled from the stem cell graft. These receptors all come from a human donor who donated a stem cell graft to a child with acute myeloid leukemia.

The rearrangement uses TRBV14 and TRBJ2-7; weak D call: TRBD2 (6 bases). This CDR3 contains 15 residues. The germline V gene encodes CDR1 SGHDN and CDR2 FVKESK. Deletions cut 3 bases from V and 4 bases from J, with 16 bases between. CDR3 sequence: CASSQREASRYEQYF. The CDR3 DNA reads as TGTGCCAGCAGCCAGAGGGAGGCTAGCAGATACGAGCAGTACTTC.

This rearrangement joins TRBV29-1 to TRBJ2-2; a weak D match, TRBD2 (6 bases). The CDR3 is made up of 15 amino acids. V shed 4 bases and J shed 0 bases, with 12 bases lying between them. Germline values: CDR1 SQVTM, CDR2 ANQGSEA. CDR3 coding DNA: TGCAGCGTTGTGCGGAGGGGAGCGAACACCGGGGAGCTGTTTTTT. Translating gives CSVVRRGANTGELFF.

This clonotype has only a few counts. V usage is TRBV27 and J usage is TRBJ2-2; weak D call: TRBD2 (5 bases). V lost 10 bases to trimming and J lost 6 bases, with 21 bases between them. The germline CDR1 and CDR2 sequences are MNHEY and SMNVEV (reference sequence). This CDR3 region has 15 residues. CDR3 protein: CATLPRNDYAGELFF. DNA for the CDR3: TGTGCCACCCTTCCGAGGAATGACTACGCCGGGGAGCTGTTTTTT.

The V and J genes are TRBV2 and TRBJ2-1, with a tentative D call TRBD2 (6 bases). Germline assignment: CDR1 SNHLY and CDR2 FYNNEI. V gave up 6 bases and J gave up 9 bases, with 12 bases separating them. The CDR3 sequence is 12 residues long. The CDR3 nucleotides are TGTGCCAGCAGGACACTAGCTGGTGAGCAGTTCTTC. It encodes CASRTLAGEQFF.

Many counts were recorded for this clonotype. V and J are TRBV9 and TRBJ2-2; 8 positions agree with TRBD1. J lost 3 bases, V lost 0 bases, and 4 bases had no gene match. The CDR3 covers 16 residues. Germline V gene lookup returns CDR1 SGDLS and CDR2 YYNGEE. This CDR3 is CASSVEQTGDTGELFF. The CDR3 DNA follows: TGTGCCAGCAGCGTAGAGCAGACAGGGGACACCGGGGAGCTGTTTTTT.

This clonotype has only a few counts. V gene TRBV28 combines with J gene TRBJ2-3; D may match TRBD1 or TRBD2 (5 bases each). Germline lookup yields CDR1 MDHEN and CDR2 SYDVKM. V shed 8 bases and J shed 5 bases, with 11 bases lying between them. The CDR3 is 12 amino acids. CDR3 sequence: CASFGGRDTQYF. The CDR3 DNA reads as TGTGCCAGCTTTGGGGGTAGAGATACGCAGTATTTT.

This clonotype was detected ten times or more. The chain employs TRBV30 and TRBJ2-2; the D is unclear. The CDR3 sequence is 14 residues long. Germline CDR1 reads GTSNPN; CDR2 reads SVGIG (reference sequence). Trimming removed 0 bases at V and 0 bases at J, with 5 bases between. CDR3 in amino acids: CAWSVQSNTGELFF. CDR3 DNA: TGTGCCTGGAGTGTACAGTCGAACACCGGGGAGCTGTTTTTT.